This TCR beta chain was observed in a study of blood T cell repertoires in COVID-19. TCRdb's table, derived via immunoSEQ multiplex PCR, lists solely in-frame clones and lacks some. Among 300,000 to 400,000 clones listed, about 90% were seen once. Individuals aged about 18 to 89 years were recruited from 24 US areas. The recovered donors of Cohort 3 showed two negative PCRs, clearance, or symptom resolution. From germline, CDR1 is SGHRS and CDR2 YFSETQ. Trimming removed 4 bases from V and 4 bases from J, with 14 bases in between. The CDR3 has 15 residues. The sequencing sample was made of PBMCs or T cells enriched from blood (not recorded which). This sequence was found in a young man who had recovered from COVID-19. The gene calls are TRBV5-1 and TRBJ1-4; tentatively, D is TRBD1 (6 bases). CDR3 region: CASSTGQRYNEKLFF. The CDR3 bases are TGCGCCAGCAGCACTGGACAGCGTTATAATGAAAAACTGTTTTTT. Supplemented by reference TRBV5-1 and TRBJ1-4, the full variable domain reads KAGVTQTPRYLIKTRGQQVTLSCSPISGHRSVSWYQQTPGQGLQFLFEYFSETQRNKGNFPGRFSGRQFSNSRSEMNVSTLELGDSALYLCASSTGQRYNEKLFFGSGTQLSVL.